The 3 T cell receptor beta chains given below trace back to one sample, sequenced in a study of blood T cell repertoires in COVID-19. Only in-frame clones appear in the TCRdb table, and some are missing; sequencing was by immunoSEQ multiplex PCR. The sample lists 250,000 to 350,000 clones, approximately 85% seen once, with less than 10% in the top ten. Sequenced material: peripheral blood. These TCRs come from a man between 18 and 29 years old with active or convalescent COVID-19.

V gene TRBV5-4 combines with J gene TRBJ2-7, with 13 bases that match TRBD2. V lost 4 bases to trimming and J lost 0 bases; unmatched junction nucleotides: 13. The CDR3 is 19 residues long. CDR1 and CDR2 from the germline V gene are SGHNT and YYREEE (reference sequence). This CDR3 is CASSPDSLGLAGSSYEQYF. The CDR3 region has the DNA TGTGCCAGCAGCCCGGACAGCCTGGGACTAGCGGGGAGCTCCTACGAGCAGTACTTC.

The chain has TRBV10-3 and TRBJ2-7; D not resolved. This CDR3 spans 13 amino acids. Trimming left V 0 bases short and J 5 bases short, with 8 bases between. Germline V CDR1 and CDR2: ENHRY, SYGVKD. CDR3 coding DNA: TGTGCCATCAGTGAGTCTAGCTACAACGAGCAGTACTTC. Translated: CAISESSYNEQYF.

The chain carries TRBV6-4 and TRBJ2-7; 10 nucleotides align to TRBD1. V shed 6 bases and J 1 base; nucleotides not matched to a gene: 9. The CDR3 has 16 amino acids. In germline, CDR1 is MRHNA, CDR2 SNTAGT. The CDR3 protein is CASRRAGTGDSYEQYF. CDR3 DNA sequence: TGTGCCAGCAGGAGAGCCGGGACAGGGGATTCCTACGAGCAGTACTTC.